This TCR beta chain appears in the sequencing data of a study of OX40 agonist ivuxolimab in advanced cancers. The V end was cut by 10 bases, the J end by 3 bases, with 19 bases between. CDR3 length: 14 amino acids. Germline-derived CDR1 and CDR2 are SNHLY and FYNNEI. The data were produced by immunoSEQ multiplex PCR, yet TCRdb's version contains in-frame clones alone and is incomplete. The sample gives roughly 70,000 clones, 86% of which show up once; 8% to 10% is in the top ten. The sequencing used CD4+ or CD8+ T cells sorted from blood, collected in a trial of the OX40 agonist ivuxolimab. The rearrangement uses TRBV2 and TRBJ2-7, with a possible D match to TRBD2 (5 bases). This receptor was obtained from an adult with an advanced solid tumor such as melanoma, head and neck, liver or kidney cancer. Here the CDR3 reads CATTDSEGDYEQYF. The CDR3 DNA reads TGTGCCACCACCGATTCCGAGGGCGACTACGAGCAGTACTTC.